This entry lists 26 T cell receptor beta chains sequenced from one sample in a study of cytomegalovirus exposure and HLA in healthy donors. In the PCR, 60 Vbeta and 13 Jbeta primers were used. Clones were sequenced by immunoSEQ multiplex PCR, and TCRdb holds only the in-frame ones, with some missing. Among over 150,000 clones listed, over 70% were seen once. Sequencing was carried out using PBMCs. The source of these receptors is a man aged 25-45 years in good health and CMV-seropositive.

In its sample, this clone was seen a few times. This chain joins TRBV5-1 and TRBJ2-5, with no clear D. The CDR3 extends over 13 amino acids. CDR1 and CDR2 from the germline V gene are SGHRS and YFSETQ. V dropped 0 bases and J dropped 2 bases, with 5 bases sitting between them. The CDR3 nucleotides read TGCGCCAGCAGCTTGGACCGGCAAGAGACCCAGTACTTC. Its translation is CASSLDRQETQYF. Combining the CDR3 with reference TRBV5-1 and TRBJ2-5 gives the whole variable domain KAGVTQTPRYLIKTRGQQVTLSCSPISGHRSVSWYQQTPGQGLQFLFEYFSETQRNKGNFPGRFSGRQFSNSRSEMNVSTLELGDSALYLCASSLDRQETQYFGPGTRLLVL.

This clone came up a few times. This rearrangement joins TRBV29-1 to TRBJ2-2; 10 nucleotides match TRBD1. Germline CDR1 reads SQVTM; CDR2 reads ANQGSEA. V shed 7 bases and J 7 bases; nucleotides not matched to a gene: 6. This CDR3 region has 13 residues. In DNA form, the CDR3 reads TGCAGCGCCGGACAGGGGGGACTCGGGGAGCTGTTTTTT. Translating gives CSAGQGGLGELFF.

The chain uses TRBV19 and TRBJ1-5; 7 bases are shared with TRBD1. CDR1 is LNHDA, CDR2 SQIVND, per germline (reference sequence). The V gene end was trimmed by 3 bases and the J gene end by 1 base; junction bases not matched to a gene: 6. The CDR3 consists of 16 residues. This CDR3 reads CASSMYRGKSNQPQHF. Written as DNA, the CDR3 is TGTGCCAGTAGTATGTACAGGGGTAAAAGCAATCAGCCCCAGCATTTT.

This clone was found a few times. The chain links TRBV5-8 to TRBJ1-5; 8 bases are a match to TRBD1. CDR3 length equals 15 residues. The germline V gene has CDR1 SGHTS and CDR2 YDEGEE. Germline trimming cut 4 bases from V and 5 bases from J; bases unmatched to any gene: 8. For the CDR3, the DNA is TGTGCCAGCAGCGAACCGACAGGGGTCGATCAGCCCCAGCATTTT. It yields the protein CASSEPTGVDQPQHF.

The chain employs TRBV19 and TRBJ2-3; the match to TRBD2 covers 8 bases. This CDR3 contains 16 residues. V dropped 5 bases and J dropped 2; count of bases not matched to a gene: 9. Germline-derived CDR1 and CDR2 are LNHDA and SQIVND (reference sequence). The CDR3 is CASSLGTRMTTDTQYF. The CDR3 DNA is TGTGCCAGTAGTCTCGGGACTAGGATGACCACAGATACGCAGTATTTT. The full variable domain, completed using reference TRBV19 and TRBJ2-3, is DGGITQSPKYLFRKEGQNVTLSCEQNLNHDAMYWYRQDPGQGLRLIYYSQIVNDFQKGDIAEGYSVSREKKESFPLTVTSAQKNPTAFYLCASSLGTRMTTDTQYFGPGTRLTVL.

The chain carries TRBV6-5 and TRBJ2-2; the match to TRBD1 covers 10 bases. Germline values: CDR1 MNHEY, CDR2 SVGAGI. This CDR3 spans 15 amino acids. Trimming at V came to 5 bases and at J to 3 bases, leaving 3 bases not matched to a gene. In DNA form, the CDR3 reads TGTGCCAGCAGTCCCGGGACAGGGGACACCGGGGAGCTGTTTTTT. As protein: CASSPGTGDTGELFF.

The chain is built from TRBV7-2 and TRBJ1-1; no clear D. The V end was cut by 2 bases, the J end by 3 bases, with 7 bases between. The germline V gene has CDR1 SGHTA and CDR2 FQGNSA. The length of the CDR3 is 13 residues. The CDR3 spells CASSLSGDTEAFF. In DNA form, the CDR3 reads TGTGCCAGCAGCTTATCCGGGGACACTGAAGCTTTCTTT. Complete variable domain (other parts from reference TRBV7-2 and TRBJ1-1): GAGVSQSPSNKVTEKGKDVELRCDPISGHTALYWYRQSLGQGLEFLIYFQGNSAPDKSGLPSDRFSAERTGGSVSTLTIQRTQQEDSAVYLCASSLSGDTEAFFGQGTRLTVV.

The chain is built from TRBV7-3 and TRBJ2-6, with a weak D call TRBD1 (5 bases). Trimming shortened V by 5 bases and J by 4 bases, and 9 bases separated the two germline ends. The CDR3 is 14 amino acids. Germline CDR1 is SGHTA and CDR2 is FQGTGA. The chain's CDR3 is CASSPRQGANVLTF. The CDR3 coding sequence is TGTGCCAGCAGCCCTCGACAGGGGGCCAACGTCCTGACTTTC.

The V call is TRBV28, the J call TRBJ2-2; D is perhaps TRBD1 (5 bases). The germline V gene has CDR1 MDHEN and CDR2 SYDVKM. Trimming took 6 bases from V and 3 from J, leaving 8 bases between them. The CDR3 sequence is 13 residues long. In DNA, the CDR3 is TGTGCCAGCAGCAGACAGTACACCGGGGAGCTGTTTTTT. It is translated as CASSRQYTGELFF.

The rearrangement joins TRBV30 to TRBJ2-7; 12 bases are shared with TRBD2. V shed 2 bases, J shed 2 bases, and the junction held 10 bases outside the gene matches. This CDR3 comprises 17 residues. Looked up from germline, CDR1 is GTSNPN and CDR2 is SVGIG (reference sequence). CDR3 DNA sequence: TGTGCCTGGAGTATCCCTAGCGGGAGGGCCCCGACCTACGAGCAGTACTTC. The encoded protein is CAWSIPSGRAPTYEQYF.

J is TRBJ1-6 and V is TRBV9; possible D gene TRBD1, 6 bases. Germline assignment: CDR1 SGDLS and CDR2 YYNGEE. Trimming took off 3 bases at V and 0 bases at J, with 10 bases between the two ends. CDR3 length: 16 residues. The CDR3 loop reads CASSGTGSSYNSPLHF. CDR3 in DNA: TGTGCCAGCAGCGGCACAGGGAGCTCCTATAATTCACCCCTCCACTTT.

V gene TRBV6-1 combines with J gene TRBJ1-2; TRBD1 matches 11 bases. Germline V gives CDR1 MNHNS, CDR2 SASEGT. V dropped 6 bases and J dropped 6; count of bases not matched to a gene: 6. The CDR3 loop spans 14 amino acids. CDR3: CASRDGQGADGYTF. CDR3 nucleotide sequence: TGTGCCAGCAGGGATGGACAGGGGGCGGATGGCTACACCTTC.

The chain joins TRBV13 to TRBJ2-3; 8 bases align to TRBD2. Looked up from germline, CDR1 is PRHDT and CDR2 is FYEKMQ (reference sequence). Unmatched junction bases numbered 6, after V lost 4 bases and J lost 0 bases. CDR3 length: 16 amino acids. The CDR3 DNA reads as TGTGCCAGCAGCTCTACCACTAGCGGCAGCACAGATACGCAGTATTTT. Translated, it gives CASSSTTSGSTDTQYF.

The chain carries TRBV7-9 and TRBJ2-2; TRBD2 aligns across 9 bases. V shed 5 bases, J shed 1 base, and the junction held 2 bases outside the gene matches. Germline V gene data show CDR1 as SEHNR and CDR2 as FQNEAQ (reference sequence). The CDR3 sequence is 15 residues long. DNA for the CDR3: TGTGCCAGCAGCGCGACTAGCGGGAACACCGGGGAGCTGTTTTTT. This codes for CASSATSGNTGELFF.

This sequence joins TRBV11-3 and TRBJ1-2, with a tentative D call TRBD1 (5 bases). With 5 bases removed from V and 8 bases from J, the gap between germline ends came to 12 bases. The CDR3 is 12 amino acids. Germline loops: CDR1 SGHNT, CDR2 YENEEA. As DNA, the CDR3 is TGTGCCAGCAGCGAAGGGGTTGGGGGCTACACCTTC. Its translation: CASSEGVGGYTF.

The J gene is TRBJ2-1, the V gene TRBV19, with D uncertain. Germline values: CDR1 LNHDA, CDR2 SQIVND (reference sequence). V shed 9 bases and J shed 9 bases, with 12 bases lying between them. This CDR3 region has 11 residues. The CDR3 reads CASGTVGEQFF. The CDR3 bases are TGTGCCAGCGGCACAGTCGGTGAGCAGTTCTTC.

On this clone: One end of the junction fails to match germline, which may point to a read error. The sample contains more than one DNA sequence encoding this CDR3. V usage is TRBV28 and J usage is TRBJ2-5; no definite D call. This CDR3 contains 12 residues. Looked up from germline, CDR1 is MDHEN and CDR2 is SYDVKM. The CDR3 loop reads CASSLGAETQYF. CDR3 coding DNA: TGTGCTAGCAGTTTAGGAGCAGAGACCCAGTACTTC.

This chain joins TRBV4-1 and TRBJ2-1; TRBD1 aligns across 7 bases. This CDR3 is 16 amino acids long. Per the germline V gene, CDR1 is MGHRA and CDR2 is YSYEKL. J lost 4 bases, V lost 3 bases, and 9 bases had no gene match. The CDR3 DNA follows: TGCGCCAGCAGCCAGCCGAGACAGGGTGTATACAATGAGCAGTTCTTC. Protein product: CASSQPRQGVYNEQFF.

The sample holds a few counts of this clone. Here the CDR3 DNA reads TGTGCCAGCAGTGGACTTCTCGACCTTTATAGCAATCAGCCCCAGCATTTT. It yields the protein CASSGLLDLYSNQPQHF. The gene calls are TRBV6-4 and TRBJ1-5, with unresolved D. The CDR3 totals 17 residues. In germline, CDR1 is MRHNA, CDR2 SNTAGT. V shed 4 bases and J shed 0 bases, with 16 bases lying between them.

The V gene is TRBV19, the J gene TRBJ1-5, with 8 bases lining up with TRBD1. J gave up 0 bases and V 7 bases, and 8 bases lay outside the gene matches. The CDR3 runs to 16 residues. Per the germline V gene, CDR1 is LNHDA and CDR2 is SQIVND (reference sequence). The CDR3 DNA sequence: TGTGCCAGTACCCCTGACAGGGGACGTAGCAATCAGCCCCAGCATTTT. Translation gives CASTPDRGRSNQPQHF.

The chain uses TRBV10-2 and TRBJ2-5, with 11 bases aligning to TRBD2. Trimming removed 10 bases from V and 3 bases from J; junction bases left unmatched: 4. Germline V gene sequence: CDR1 WSHSY, CDR2 SAAADI. The CDR3 contains 13 residues. CDR3 in DNA: TGCGCCACCACGACTAGCGGGGAAGAGACCCAGTACTTC. It specifies CATTTSGEETQYF.

The V and J genes are TRBV5-8 and TRBJ1-5, with D possibly being TRBD1 (6 bases). Looked up from germline, CDR1 is SGHTS and CDR2 is YDEGEE. The CDR3 loop spans 17 amino acids. Trimming took off 2 bases at V and 2 bases at J, with 17 bases between the two ends. The CDR3: CASSFRGRAGRNQPQHF. The CDR3 DNA reads as TGTGCCAGCAGCTTCCGGGGGCGAGCGGGGCGCAATCAGCCCCAGCATTTT.

The chain is built from TRBV18 and TRBJ2-5; D is possibly TRBD1 (6 bases). The V gene lost 5 bases and the J gene lost 2 bases, with 15 bases spanning the gap. In germline, CDR1 is KGHSH, CDR2 LQKENI. The CDR3 length is 15 residues. The chain's CDR3 is CASSEPGHQQETQYF. The CDR3, as DNA: TGTGCCAGCTCAGAACCGGGACACCAACAAGAGACCCAGTACTTC.

The genes are TRBV27 and TRBJ2-5; tentative D call: TRBD2 (5 bases). The DNA matches TRBJ2-7 better at its end, which makes the J call doubtful. Germline CDR1 reads MNHEY; CDR2 reads SMNVEV (reference sequence). The CDR3 is 13 residues long. The CDR3, as DNA: TGTGCCAGCAGTACCCATCTAGGAGGCGAGCAGTACTTC. It encodes CASSTHLGGEQYF.

This chain joins TRBV7-9 and TRBJ2-7, with D possibly TRBD1 on 6 matching bases. This CDR3 region has 14 residues. Germline assignment: CDR1 SEHNR and CDR2 FQNEAQ (reference sequence). With 1 base removed from V and 2 bases from J, the gap between germline ends came to 9 bases. The DNA for the CDR3 is TGTGCCAGCAGCTTAGGTCAGGGGACCTACGAGCAGTACTTC. Encoded protein: CASSLGQGTYEQYF.

This rearrangement joins TRBV27 to TRBJ2-2; D perhaps matches TRBD1 (5 bases). The CDR3 contains 14 residues. The V and J ends lost 4 bases and 1 base respectively, with 7 bases between them. Per germline, CDR1 MNHEY and CDR2 SMNVEV (reference sequence). This CDR3 reads CASSWGRNTGELFF. In DNA form, the CDR3 reads TGTGCCAGCAGTTGGGGCAGGAACACCGGGGAGCTGTTTTTT.